These T cell receptor beta chains were read from a single sample in a study of OX40 agonist ivuxolimab in advanced cancers. This table comes from immunoSEQ multiplex PCR, and its TCRdb copy is limited to in-frame clones, with some not included. The data hold fewer than 70,000 clones, with 91% observed a single time. The sample consisted of CD4+ or CD8+ T cells sorted from blood, taken in a trial of the OX40 agonist ivuxolimab. These receptors were taken from an adult with an advanced solid tumor such as melanoma, head and neck, liver or kidney cancer. Both conserved end residues are part of each CDR3. Each record gives: V gene, J gene, D gene, clone size, CDR3 DNA, CDR3 protein. The D gene is left open where the match is weak. Not all rows give a size; the values are once, few, many and, for expanded clones, a class.

TRBV5-1	TRBJ1-6	TRBD1	.	TGCGCCAGCAGCTGGGGACAGGCGGGGAATTCACCCCTCCACTTT	CASSWGQAGNSPLHF
TRBV9	TRBJ2-1	TRBD2	.	TGTGCCAGCAGCGTAGTCGGGACTAGCGGTTACAATGAGCAGTTCTTC	CASSVVGTSGYNEQFF
TRBV5-4	TRBJ1-3	.	.	TGTGCCAGCAGCTTGGGGGGGCCTGGAAACACCATATATTTT	CASSLGGPGNTIYF
TRBV6-5	TRBJ2-3	.	.	TGTGCCAGCAGTTACTCGAGTAAGGGCACAGATACGCAGTATTTT	CASSYSSKGTDTQYF
TRBV25-1	TRBJ1-5	.	.	TGTGCCAGCAGTGAGAAAGGTGGGAATAGCAATCAGCCCCAGCATTTT	CASSEKGGNSNQPQHF
TRBV7-9	TRBJ2-1	.	.	TGTGCCAGCAGCCTAAACTCGGAGCAGTTCTTC	CASSLNSEQFF
TRBV7-3	TRBJ2-5	.	.	TGTGCCAGCAGCCGGGGGCCCGTGGAGACCCAGTACTTC	CASSRGPVETQYF
TRBV18	TRBJ2-3	TRBD2	.	TGTGCCAGCTCCCAGACCCCCGGGACTAGTCAGACAGATACGCAGTATTTT	CASSQTPGTSQTDTQYF
TRBV15	TRBJ2-4	.	.	TGTGCCACCAGCTCCGGGGCCAAAAACATTCAGTACTTC	CATSSGAKNIQYF
TRBV6-6	TRBJ2-7	.	.	TGTGCCAGCAGAAGGGACAACGCCTACGAGCAGTACTTC	CASRRDNAYEQYF
TRBV4-3	TRBJ1-2	.	.	TGCGCCAGCAGCCAGGCGGGGGGGATGGGGTATGGCTACACCTTC	CASSQAGGMGYGYTF
TRBV7-2	TRBJ1-5	.	.	TGTGCCAGCAGCTTTCAGGAAAATCAGCCCCAGCATTTT	CASSFQENQPQHF
TRBV7-2	TRBJ2-1	.	.	TGTGCCAGCAGCTTCCGGGACAAAAATTACAATGAGCAGTTCTTC	CASSFRDKNYNEQFF
TRBV28	TRBJ1-5	TRBD1	once	TGTGCCAGCAGCCAACCTGCAGGGACAGGAAATCAGCCCCAGCATTTT	CASSQPAGTGNQPQHF
TRBV19	TRBJ2-7	.	.	TGTGCCAGTACACCCCAGGGGGGGAACGAGCAGTACTTC	CASTPQGGNEQYF
TRBV25-1	TRBJ1-1	TRBD1	.	TGTGCCAGCAGGGGGCCGACAGGGAAGAACACTGAAGCTTTCTTT	CASRGPTGKNTEAFF
TRBV6-1	TRBJ2-7	TRBD1	.	TGTGCCAGCAGCTCAGGGGGCTCTAGTTACGAGCAGTACTTC	CASSSGGSSYEQYF
TRBV5-1	TRBJ2-1	.	.	TGCGCCAGCAGCTTGATACTTAACAATGAGCAGTTCTTC	CASSLILNNEQFF
TRBV27	TRBJ1-4	.	.	TGTGCCAGCAGTTTAAGAGGGGGTGAAAAACTGTTTTTT	CASSLRGGEKLFF
TRBV7-2	TRBJ2-3	.	.	TGTGCCAGCAGCCCCCACGGAAGCACAGATACGCAGTATTTT	CASSPHGSTDTQYF
TRBV11-2	TRBJ2-3	TRBD2	.	TGTGCCAGCAGCCCATTGCGGACTAGCGGGACCAGCACAGATACGCAGTATTTT	CASSPLRTSGTSTDTQYF
TRBV28	TRBJ2-2	TRBD2	.	TGTGCCAGCAGTGGGGAGGGTACGGGCGGGGAGCTGTTTTTT	CASSGEGTGGELFF
TRBV7-9	TRBJ2-7	.	.	TGTGCCAGCAGCCTGGGACCGGGATCCTACGAGCAGTACTTC	CASSLGPGSYEQYF
TRBV19	TRBJ2-2	TRBD2	.	TGTGCCAGTATAGAGCGGGGGGCCGGGGAGCTGTTTTTT	CASIERGAGELFF
TRBV15	TRBJ2-1	.	.	TGTGCCACCAGCAGGGAGGCCTACAATGAGCAGTTCTTC	CATSREAYNEQFF
TRBV6-5	TRBJ2-1	.	.	TGTGCCAGCGGCCGGGGGAACGATGAGCAGTTCTTC	CASGRGNDEQFF
TRBV30	TRBJ1-5	.	few	TGTGCCTGGAGTAGCGGAAGCAATCAGCCCCAGCATTTT	CAWSSGSNQPQHF
TRBV28	TRBJ1-2	.	.	TGTGCCACCCGGTTGGTACTCTCCTATGGCTACACCTTC	CATRLVLSYGYTF
TRBV27	TRBJ2-6	.	.	TGTGCCAGCCGTCCGTCTGGGGCCAACGTCCTGACTTTC	CASRPSGANVLTF
TRBV11-2	TRBJ2-7	.	.	TGTGCCAGCAGCTTAGATTTGGGGGCGGACTACTACGAGCAGTACTTC	CASSLDLGADYYEQYF
TRBV5-5	TRBJ2-7	TRBD2	.	TGTGCCAGCAGCCCGGGACTAGCGGGAGCAGGGCAGTACTTC	CASSPGLAGAGQYF
TRBV29-1	TRBJ2-3	.	.	TGCAGCGTTGTGCGAGGTTTTAACACAGATACGCAGTATTTT	CSVVRGFNTDTQYF
TRBV5-1	TRBJ1-3	.	once	TGCGCCAGCAGCGTCGCAGGGGAAGGAAACACCATATATTTT	CASSVAGEGNTIYF
TRBV7-2	TRBJ1-5	.	.	TGTGCCAGCAGCGAAGGGACCGTGGGAAGCAATCAGCCCCAGCATTTT	CASSEGTVGSNQPQHF
TRBV7-3	TRBJ2-3	.	once	TGTGCCAGCAGCCCCGGGACGGGAAGCATTGTTTTT	CASSPGTGSIVF
TRBV6-5	TRBJ2-1	TRBD2	.	TGTGCCAGCCAGAAGTTAGCGGGAGCAGATGAGCAGTTCTTC	CASQKLAGADEQFF
TRBV7-7	TRBJ2-3	.	.	TGTGCTAGCAGCTTAGGTGGACAGTCCACAGATACGCAGTATTTT	CASSLGGQSTDTQYF
TRBV7-3	TRBJ1-1	.	.	TGTGCCAGCAGCCCCGGGACGAGTGAAGCTTTCTTT	CASSPGTSEAFF
TRBV18	TRBJ2-1	TRBD2	.	TGTGCCAGCTCACCAACACTAGCGGGCAACTCCGGGCAGTTCTTC	CASSPTLAGNSGQFF
TRBV19	TRBJ2-4	TRBD2	once	TGTGCCAGTAAGGCATTACTAGGGACTACCGAAGCCAAAAACATTCAGTACTTC	CASKALLGTTEAKNIQYF
TRBV7-6	TRBJ2-7	.	.	TGTGCCAGCAGCTTATCTCTCCTGGACGAGCGGTACTTC	CASSLSLLDERYF
TRBV11-2	TRBJ1-6	.	.	TGTGCCAGCAGCTTAGACCGGGTTTGGTCACCCCTCCACTTT	CASSLDRVWSPLHF
TRBV19	TRBJ2-7	.	.	TGTGCCACTTGGGGCAGTCACTCCTACGAGCAGTACTTC	CATWGSHSYEQYF
TRBV4-3	TRBJ1-2	.	.	TGCGCCAGCAGCCAAGAAAACGGGGGATTTGGCTACACCTTC	CASSQENGGFGYTF
TRBV11-2	TRBJ2-2	.	.	TGTGCCAGCAGCTTTCGACGGTTAGCAGCAATTACCGGGGAGCTGTTTTTT	CASSFRRLAAITGELFF
TRBV4-2	TRBJ2-7	.	.	TGTGCCAGCAGCCAAGCTGGAGCCTACGAGCAGTACTTC	CASSQAGAYEQYF
TRBV28	TRBJ1-5	TRBD1	.	TGTGCCAGCAGTTCAAGGACAGGGGCGGGTCAGCCCCAGCATTTT	CASSSRTGAGQPQHF
TRBV13	TRBJ1-2	TRBD1	.	TGTGCCAGCAGCACCGGACAGGGGAGGAACTATGGCTACACCTTC	CASSTGQGRNYGYTF
TRBV7-3	TRBJ1-1	.	.	TGTGCCAGCAGCTTAAAGGGTCAGGGTAACACTGAAGCTTTCTTT	CASSLKGQGNTEAFF
TRBV28	TRBJ2-6	TRBD1	.	TGTGCCAGCAGTCCAACAGGGCCAGGACAGGCAATCTCTGGGGCCAACGTCCTGACTTTC	CASSPTGPGQAISGANVLTF
TRBV19	TRBJ2-3	.	.	TGTGCCAGTAGTAGTGGGGCGTTCGGACTAACAGATACGCAGTATTTT	CASSSGAFGLTDTQYF
TRBV28	TRBJ2-3	.	.	TGTGCCACCTCCCTCGTTAGGGGGACCAGTGCAGATACGCAGTATTTT	CATSLVRGTSADTQYF
TRBV15	TRBJ2-1	.	.	TGTGCCACCAGCAGAGATGGTTGGGACAATGAGCAGTTCTTC	CATSRDGWDNEQFF
TRBV18	TRBJ1-2	.	once	TGTGCCAGCTCACCAACGAGGGGGTTGGATGGCTACACCTTC	CASSPTRGLDGYTF
TRBV7-9	TRBJ2-5	TRBD2	.	TGTGCCAGCAGCTTGGGGCTAGCGGGAGGGCCCTGGGAGACCCAGTACTTC	CASSLGLAGGPWETQYF
TRBV27	TRBJ2-5	.	.	TGTGCCAGCAGTCCCAGACTGGACCAAGAGACCCAGTACTTC	CASSPRLDQETQYF
TRBV14	TRBJ2-3	TRBD2	.	TGTGCCAGCAGCCCGCGGGGGAGTACGCAGTATTTT	CASSPRGSTQYF
TRBV7-2	TRBJ2-7	TRBD2	.	TGTGCCAGCAGCCCCACTAGCGGGGTCTACGAGCAGTACTTC	CASSPTSGVYEQYF
TRBV7-3	TRBJ2-3	TRBD2	once	TGTGCCAGCAGTCCACTCCTAGCGGGAGGTCCCACAGATACGCAGTATTTT	CASSPLLAGGPTDTQYF